The 19 T cell receptor beta chains reported below all come from one sample, sequenced in a study of blood T cell repertoires in COVID-19. Here immunoSEQ multiplex PCR was the method, and the copy in TCRdb shows in-frame clones only, minus some. The sample includes about 180,000 clones, roughly 85% seen only once; the top ten take 10% to 11%. The source material was peripheral blood. Receptors were obtained from a human donor with active or convalescent COVID-19. The donor label of this sample is uncertain.

V gene TRBV7-8 combines with J gene TRBJ2-1; no reliable D call. Trimming shortened V by 5 bases and J by 5 bases, and 13 bases separated the two germline ends. CDR1 is SGHVS, CDR2 FQNEAQ, per germline. CDR3 length: 14 amino acids. The CDR3 loop is CASSPRWLDNEQFF. The CDR3 region has the DNA TGTGCCAGCAGCCCCCGTTGGTTAGACAATGAGCAGTTCTTC. Supplemented by reference TRBV7-8 and TRBJ2-1, the full variable domain reads GAGVSQSPRYKVAKRGQDVALRCDPISGHVSLFWYQQALGQGPEFLTYFQNEAQLDKSGLPSDRFFAERPEGSVSTLKIQRTQQEDSAVYLCASSPRWLDNEQFFGPGTRLTVL.

The CDR3 loop reads CASSLRGIYGYTF. CDR3 DNA sequence: TGTGCCAGCAGTTTAAGGGGAATCTATGGCTACACCTTC. The J gene is TRBJ1-2, the V gene TRBV27, with D maybe TRBD1 (5 bases). Trimming pared 2 bases from V and 4 bases from J, leaving 8 bases between. CDR1 and CDR2 from the germline V gene are MNHEY and SMNVEV (reference sequence). The CDR3 loop spans 13 amino acids.

V is TRBV7-3 and J is TRBJ2-1, with 8 bases lining up with TRBD2. The CDR3 extends over 14 amino acids. V dropped 5 bases and J dropped 5; count of bases not matched to a gene: 5. Germline V CDR1 and CDR2: SGHTA, FQGTGA. This CDR3 reads CASSQSGSDNEQFF. The CDR3, as DNA: TGTGCCAGCAGCCAAAGCGGGAGTGACAATGAGCAGTTCTTC. Drawing the rest from reference TRBV7-3 and TRBJ2-1, the complete variable domain is GAGVSQTPSNKVTEKGKYVELRCDPISGHTALYWYRQSLGQGPEFLIYFQGTGAADDSGLPNDRFFAVRPEGSVSTLKIQRTERGDSAVYLCASSQSGSDNEQFFGPGTRLTVL.

The chain couples TRBV12-5 to TRBJ1-1; D is unclear. This CDR3 has 13 residues. Per germline, CDR1 LGHNT and CDR2 FRNRAP. V lost 1 base, J lost 3 bases, and 6 bases lay in between. The DNA for the CDR3 is TGTGCTAGTGGTTTGGGGGAGGACACTGAAGCTTTCTTT. Its protein is CASGLGEDTEAFF.

This sequence joins TRBV5-1 and TRBJ2-1; possible D gene TRBD2, 7 bases. Trimming took 4 bases from V and 7 from J, leaving 18 bases between them. CDR3 length: 15 residues. Germline lookup yields CDR1 SGHRS and CDR2 YFSETQ. The CDR3 DNA reads as TGCGCCAGCAGCCGGGGGGCAAACGGGAGAAATGAGCAGTTCTTC. Translation: CASSRGANGRNEQFF.

In nucleotides, the CDR3 is TGTGCCAGCCGGGCGGGCTTAGCAGGAAACACCATATATTTT. This gives the protein CASRAGLAGNTIYF. The V and J genes are TRBV2 and TRBJ1-3; D gene ambiguous. CDR3 length equals 14 residues. Trimming took 8 bases from V and 4 from J, leaving 15 bases between them. In germline, CDR1 is SNHLY, CDR2 FYNNEI.

This clone was counted once. The chain links TRBV6-5 to TRBJ1-2, with 7 bases that match TRBD1. J gave up 0 bases and V 6 bases, and 7 bases lay outside the gene matches. Germline lookup yields CDR1 MNHEY and CDR2 SVGAGI. The CDR3 sequence is 15 residues long. The CDR3 DNA is TGTGCCAGCAGCCCGGGACAGCATACTAACTATGGCTACACCTTC. Protein product: CASSPGQHTNYGYTF.

The chain links TRBV7-9 to TRBJ2-5, with D possibly being TRBD2 (6 bases). Germline CDR1 is SEHNR and CDR2 is FQNEAQ (reference sequence). The CDR3 sequence is 14 residues long. V shed 1 base and J shed 7 bases, with 13 bases lying between them. The CDR3 loop is CASSLGGGEWTQYF. The CDR3, as DNA: TGTGCCAGCAGCTTAGGAGGAGGGGAATGGACCCAGTACTTC.

The chain is built from TRBV27 and TRBJ2-5; possibly TRBD1 for D (6 bases). From germline, CDR1 is MNHEY and CDR2 SMNVEV (reference sequence). There are 16 residues in the CDR3. V was shortened by 3 bases and J by 5 bases, with 19 bases between the two germline ends. CDR3 in DNA: TGTGCCAGCAGTTTGGTAGGGGGACGGGCGCGGGAGACCCAGTACTTC. As protein: CASSLVGGRARETQYF.

The V gene is TRBV10-3, the J gene TRBJ2-6; TRBD1 aligns across 11 bases. The CDR3 is 18 amino acids. V was clipped by 2 bases and J by 3 bases; unmatched bases: 6. Germline lookup yields CDR1 ENHRY and CDR2 SYGVKD. The CDR3 loop is CAISEPGQGVLGANVLTF. CDR3 nucleotide sequence: TGTGCCATCAGTGAGCCGGGACAGGGGGTACTTGGGGCCAACGTCCTGACTTTC.

This chain links TRBV29-1 with TRBJ2-1; 13 bases align to TRBD2. V gave up 3 bases and J gave up 13 bases; unmatched junction bases: 18. The CDR3 totals 17 residues. In germline, CDR1 is SQVTM, CDR2 ANQGSEA. The DNA for the CDR3 is TGCAGCGTTGAGGGACTAGCGGGATTGGGGGTCGTACGGGGTCAGTTCTTC. Translated, it gives CSVEGLAGLGVVRGQFF.

The chain is built from TRBV12-3 or TRBV12-4 and TRBJ1-1; the D is unclear. The CDR3 has 13 amino acids. Trimming pared 5 bases from V and 6 bases from J, leaving 13 bases between. The CDR3 DNA is TGTGCCAGCAGTAGCTCTCACGGGTCTGAAGCTTTCTTT. It encodes CASSSSHGSEAFF.

For the CDR3, the DNA is TGTGCCAGCAGCATGGGACAGAGCTACGAGCAGTACTTC. Its protein product is CASSMGQSYEQYF. The chain links TRBV7-8 to TRBJ2-7, with 7 nucleotides matching TRBD1. This CDR3 comprises 13 residues. Germline values: CDR1 SGHVS, CDR2 FQNEAQ. The ends lost 5 bases at V and 3 bases at J; junction bases unmatched: 4.

The rearrangement joins TRBV19 to TRBJ2-5, with D possibly TRBD1 on 5 matching bases. Trimming shortened V by 1 base and J by 3 bases, and 6 bases separated the two germline ends. The CDR3 covers 13 residues. Germline V lookup: CDR1 LNHDA, CDR2 SQIVND (reference sequence). CDR3 sequence reads: CASSIAREETQYF. In DNA, the CDR3 is TGTGCCAGTAGTATAGCCAGGGAAGAGACCCAGTACTTC. The variable domain in full, completed from reference TRBV19 and TRBJ2-5, reads DGGITQSPKYLFRKEGQNVTLSCEQNLNHDAMYWYRQDPGQGLRLIYYSQIVNDFQKGDIAEGYSVSREKKESFPLTVTSAQKNPTAFYLCASSIAREETQYFGPGTRLLVL.

The chain has TRBV28 and TRBJ1-3; 10 bases align to TRBD1. The CDR3 extends over 16 amino acids. Looked up from germline, CDR1 is MDHEN and CDR2 is SYDVKM. V lost 1 base and J lost 5; bases outside the gene matches: 5. In DNA, the CDR3 is TGTGCCAGCAGTTTATCTGGACAGGGGGAAAGAAACACCATATATTTT. Amino acid sequence: CASSLSGQGERNTIYF.

V and J are TRBV16 and TRBJ2-1, with 8 bases lining up with TRBD2. This CDR3 is 16 amino acids long. V shed 7 bases and J 6 bases; nucleotides not matched to a gene: 14. In germline, CDR1 is KGHSY, CDR2 FQNENV. CDR3 loop: CASKYRLGAGGNEQFF. CDR3 DNA: TGTGCCAGCAAATACCGATTGGGGGCGGGAGGCAATGAGCAGTTCTTC.

This chain connects TRBV5-6 to TRBJ1-6, with 7 positions matching TRBD1. CDR1 and CDR2 from the germline V gene are SGHDT and YYEEEE. This CDR3 contains 17 residues. Germline trimming cut 2 bases from V and 0 bases from J; bases unmatched to any gene: 5. The CDR3 nucleotides read TGTGCCAGCAGCTTTTTCGGACAGGACTCCTATAATTCACCCCTCCACTTT. It codes for CASSFFGQDSYNSPLHF.

This clone was seen only a few times. V is TRBV4-2 and J is TRBJ1-6, with D hard to call. The CDR3 length is 12 residues. V dropped 0 bases and J dropped 11 bases, with 5 bases sitting between them. The V gene's germline CDR1 is LGHNA and CDR2 YNFKEQ. CDR3 sequence: CASSQDSAPLHF. The CDR3 DNA reads as TGTGCCAGCAGCCAAGACAGTGCACCCCTCCACTTT.

This chain joins TRBV5-1 and TRBJ2-7; the D gene is possibly TRBD2 (5 bases). Per germline, CDR1 SGHRS and CDR2 YFSETQ. The CDR3 covers 14 residues. Trimming pared 0 bases from V and 2 bases from J, leaving 9 bases between. The CDR3 DNA reads as TGCGCCAGCAGCTTGGCCGCGCGGGCCTACGAGCAGTACTTC. Residues: CASSLAARAYEQYF. Together with reference TRBV5-1 and TRBJ2-7, the CDR3 gives the full variable domain: KAGVTQTPRYLIKTRGQQVTLSCSPISGHRSVSWYQQTPGQGLQFLFEYFSETQRNKGNFPGRFSGRQFSNSRSEMNVSTLELGDSALYLCASSLAARAYEQYFGPGTRLTVT.